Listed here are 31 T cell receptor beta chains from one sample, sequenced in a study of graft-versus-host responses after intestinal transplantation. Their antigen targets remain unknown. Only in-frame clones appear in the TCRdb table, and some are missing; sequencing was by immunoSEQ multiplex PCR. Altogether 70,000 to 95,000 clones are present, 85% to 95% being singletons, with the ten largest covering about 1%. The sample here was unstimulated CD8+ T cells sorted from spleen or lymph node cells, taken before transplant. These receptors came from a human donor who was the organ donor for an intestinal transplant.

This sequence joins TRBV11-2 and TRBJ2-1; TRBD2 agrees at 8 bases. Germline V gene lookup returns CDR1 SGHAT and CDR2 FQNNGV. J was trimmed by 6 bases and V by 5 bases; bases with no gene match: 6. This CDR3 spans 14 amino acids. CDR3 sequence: CASSARTSINEQFF. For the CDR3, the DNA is TGTGCCAGCAGCGCCCGGACTAGCATCAATGAGCAGTTCTTC.

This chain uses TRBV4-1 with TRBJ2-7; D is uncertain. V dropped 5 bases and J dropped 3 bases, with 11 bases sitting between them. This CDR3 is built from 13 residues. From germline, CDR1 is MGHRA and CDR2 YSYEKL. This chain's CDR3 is CASSWADDYEQYF. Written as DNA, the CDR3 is TGCGCCAGCAGCTGGGCAGACGACTACGAGCAGTACTTC.

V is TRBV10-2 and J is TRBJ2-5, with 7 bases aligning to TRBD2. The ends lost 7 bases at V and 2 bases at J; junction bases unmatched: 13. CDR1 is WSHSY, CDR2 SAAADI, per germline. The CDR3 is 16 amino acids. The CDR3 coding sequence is TGCGCCAGCAAGGTCACGGGGCTAGCGGAACAAGAGACCCAGTACTTC. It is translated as CASKVTGLAEQETQYF.

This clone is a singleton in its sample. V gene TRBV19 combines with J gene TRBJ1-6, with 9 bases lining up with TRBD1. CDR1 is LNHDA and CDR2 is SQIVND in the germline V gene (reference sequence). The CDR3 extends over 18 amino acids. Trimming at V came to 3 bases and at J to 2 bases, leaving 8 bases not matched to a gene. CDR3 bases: TGTGCCAGTAGTATTGGCGGCACAGGGGGCCCCTATAATTCACCCCTCCACTTT. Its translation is CASSIGGTGGPYNSPLHF.

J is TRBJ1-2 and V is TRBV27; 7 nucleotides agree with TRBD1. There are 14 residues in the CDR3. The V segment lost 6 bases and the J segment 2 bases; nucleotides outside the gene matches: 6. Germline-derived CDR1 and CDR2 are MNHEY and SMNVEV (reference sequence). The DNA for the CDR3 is TGTGCCAGCAGCTGGACAGGTGGAAACTATGGCTACACCTTC. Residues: CASSWTGGNYGYTF.

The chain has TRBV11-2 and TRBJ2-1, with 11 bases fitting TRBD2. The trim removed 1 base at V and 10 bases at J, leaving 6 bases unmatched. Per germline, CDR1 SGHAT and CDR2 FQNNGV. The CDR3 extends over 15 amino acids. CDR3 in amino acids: CASSLAGLAGVEQFF. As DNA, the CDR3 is TGTGCCAGCAGCTTAGCCGGACTAGCGGGCGTCGAGCAGTTCTTC.

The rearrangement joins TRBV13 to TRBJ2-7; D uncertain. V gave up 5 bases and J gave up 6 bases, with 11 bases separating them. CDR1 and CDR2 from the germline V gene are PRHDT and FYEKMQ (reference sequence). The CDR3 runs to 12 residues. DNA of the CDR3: TGTGCCAGCAGCCCTGCATCGGGCGAGCAGTACTTC. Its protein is CASSPASGEQYF.

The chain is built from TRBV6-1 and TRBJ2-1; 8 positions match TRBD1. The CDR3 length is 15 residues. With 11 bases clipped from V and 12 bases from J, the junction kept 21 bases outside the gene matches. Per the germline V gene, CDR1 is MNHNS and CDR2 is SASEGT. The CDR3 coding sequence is TGTGCCGAGAGGGAGGACAGGGTGGTTCGGGCTGGGCAGTTCTTC. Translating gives CAEREDRVVRAGQFF.

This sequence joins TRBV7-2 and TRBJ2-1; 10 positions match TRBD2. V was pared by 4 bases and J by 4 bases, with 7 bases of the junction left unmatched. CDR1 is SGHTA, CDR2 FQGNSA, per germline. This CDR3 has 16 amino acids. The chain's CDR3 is CASSSQVLAGYNEQFF. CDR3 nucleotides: TGTGCCAGCAGCTCCCAGGTACTAGCGGGGTACAATGAGCAGTTCTTC.

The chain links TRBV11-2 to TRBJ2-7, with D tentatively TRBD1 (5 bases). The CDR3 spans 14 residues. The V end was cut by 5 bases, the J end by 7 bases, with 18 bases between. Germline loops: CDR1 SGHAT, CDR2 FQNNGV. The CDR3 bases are TGTGCCAGCAGCCTCCAGGGTGGGCCTCTTGAGCAGTACTTC. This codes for CASSLQGGPLEQYF.

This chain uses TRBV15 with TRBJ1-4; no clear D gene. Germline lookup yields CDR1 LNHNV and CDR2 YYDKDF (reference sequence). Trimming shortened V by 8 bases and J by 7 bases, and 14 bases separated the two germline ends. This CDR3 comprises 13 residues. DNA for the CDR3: TGTGCCACCTTGACGGGATCGGGTGAAAAACTGTTTTTT. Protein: CATLTGSGEKLFF.

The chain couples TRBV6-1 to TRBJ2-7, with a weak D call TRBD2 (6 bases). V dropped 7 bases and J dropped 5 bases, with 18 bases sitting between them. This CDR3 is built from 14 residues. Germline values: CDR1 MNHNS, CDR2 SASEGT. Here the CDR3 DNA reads TGTGCCAGCAAACTCGGCGCGGGGTGGGACGAGCAGTACTTC. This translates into CASKLGAGWDEQYF.

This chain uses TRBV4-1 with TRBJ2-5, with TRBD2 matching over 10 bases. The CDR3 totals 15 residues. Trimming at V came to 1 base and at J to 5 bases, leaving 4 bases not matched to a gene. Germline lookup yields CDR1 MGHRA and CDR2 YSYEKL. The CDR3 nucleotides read TGCGCCAGCAGCCAAGTCAGCGGGAGGGCCGAGACCCAGTACTTC. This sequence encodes CASSQVSGRAETQYF.

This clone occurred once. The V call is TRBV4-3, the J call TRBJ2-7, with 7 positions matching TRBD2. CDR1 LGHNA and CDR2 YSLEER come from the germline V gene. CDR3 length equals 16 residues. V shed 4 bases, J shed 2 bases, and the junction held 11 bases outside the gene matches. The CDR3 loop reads CASSPNRGLHPYEQYF. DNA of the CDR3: TGCGCCAGCAGCCCCAATAGGGGACTACACCCCTACGAGCAGTACTTC.

CDR3 amino acids: CASSIDLLGQYTDTQYF. Written as DNA, the CDR3 is TGTGCCAGTAGTATAGATCTTCTTGGTCAGTACACAGATACGCAGTATTTT. This chain links TRBV19 with TRBJ2-3; D remains ambiguous. V dropped 0 bases and J dropped 2 bases, with 15 bases sitting between them. CDR3 length: 17 residues. The germline CDR1 and CDR2 sequences are LNHDA and SQIVND (reference sequence).

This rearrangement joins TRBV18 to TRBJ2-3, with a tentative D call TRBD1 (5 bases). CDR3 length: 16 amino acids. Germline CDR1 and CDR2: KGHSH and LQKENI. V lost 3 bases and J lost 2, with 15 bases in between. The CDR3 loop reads CASSPGPRGYTDTQYF. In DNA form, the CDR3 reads TGTGCCAGCTCACCGGGGCCTCGTGGTTACACAGATACGCAGTATTTT.

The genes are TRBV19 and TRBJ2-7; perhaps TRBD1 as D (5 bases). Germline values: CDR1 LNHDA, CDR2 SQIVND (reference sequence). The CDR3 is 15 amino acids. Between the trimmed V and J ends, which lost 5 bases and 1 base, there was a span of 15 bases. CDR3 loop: CASSVTLGPSYEQYF. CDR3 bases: TGTGCCAGTAGTGTGACGTTGGGGCCATCCTACGAGCAGTACTTC.

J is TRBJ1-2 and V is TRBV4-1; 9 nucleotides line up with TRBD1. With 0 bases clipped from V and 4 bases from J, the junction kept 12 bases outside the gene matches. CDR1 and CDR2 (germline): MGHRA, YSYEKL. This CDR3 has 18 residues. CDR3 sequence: CASSQDLYRGRGGYGYTF. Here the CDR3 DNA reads TGCGCCAGCAGCCAAGATCTGTACAGGGGGCGCGGGGGCTATGGCTACACCTTC.

The CDR3 coding sequence is TGTGCCAGCAGTAGGGGGGGCACTGAAGCTTTCTTT. It translates to CASSRGGTEAFF. This chain uses TRBV27 with TRBJ1-1; the D gene is possibly TRBD1 (6 bases). Per germline, CDR1 MNHEY and CDR2 SMNVEV (reference sequence). The CDR3 loop spans 12 amino acids. V lost 5 bases and J lost 4, with 8 bases in between.

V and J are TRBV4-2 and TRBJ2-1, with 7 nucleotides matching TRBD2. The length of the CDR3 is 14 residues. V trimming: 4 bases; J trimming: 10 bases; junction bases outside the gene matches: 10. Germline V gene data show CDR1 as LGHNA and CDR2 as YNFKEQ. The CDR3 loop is CASSLGRGDGEQFF. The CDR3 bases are TGTGCCAGCAGCCTGGGACGGGGGGACGGGGAGCAGTTCTTC.

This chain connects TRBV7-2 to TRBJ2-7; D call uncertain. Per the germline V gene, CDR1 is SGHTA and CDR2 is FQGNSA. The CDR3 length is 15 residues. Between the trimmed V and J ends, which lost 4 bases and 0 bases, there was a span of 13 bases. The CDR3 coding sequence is TGTGCCAGCAGCTCCCCCGGCGGCCTCTCCTACGAGCAGTACTTC. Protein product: CASSSPGGLSYEQYF.

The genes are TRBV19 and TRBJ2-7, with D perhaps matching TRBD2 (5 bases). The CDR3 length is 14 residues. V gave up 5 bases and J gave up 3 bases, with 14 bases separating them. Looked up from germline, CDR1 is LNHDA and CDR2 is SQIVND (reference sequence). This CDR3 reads CASSLLPGGYEQYF. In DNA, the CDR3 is TGTGCCAGTAGTCTACTCCCCGGAGGCTACGAGCAGTACTTC.

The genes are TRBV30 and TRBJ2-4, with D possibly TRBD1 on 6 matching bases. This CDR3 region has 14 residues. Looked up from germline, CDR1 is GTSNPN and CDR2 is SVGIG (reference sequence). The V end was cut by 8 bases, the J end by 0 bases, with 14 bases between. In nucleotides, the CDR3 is TGTGCCGCGTCGGGACAAAGAGCCAAAAACATTCAGTACTTC. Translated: CAASGQRAKNIQYF.

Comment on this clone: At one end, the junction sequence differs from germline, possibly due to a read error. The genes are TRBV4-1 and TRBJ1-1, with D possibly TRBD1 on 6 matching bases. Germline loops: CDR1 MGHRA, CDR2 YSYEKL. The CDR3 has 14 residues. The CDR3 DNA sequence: TGCGCCAACAGCCAAGATTGGACAGAGGTGGAAGCTTTCTTT. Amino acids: CANSQDWTEVEAFF.

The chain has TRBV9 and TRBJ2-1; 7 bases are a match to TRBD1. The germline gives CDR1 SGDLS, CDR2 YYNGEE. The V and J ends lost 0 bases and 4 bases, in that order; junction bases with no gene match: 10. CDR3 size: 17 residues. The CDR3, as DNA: TGTGCCAGCAGCGTAGGGACAGGCCTCTTGGCATACAATGAGCAGTTCTTC. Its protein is CASSVGTGLLAYNEQFF.

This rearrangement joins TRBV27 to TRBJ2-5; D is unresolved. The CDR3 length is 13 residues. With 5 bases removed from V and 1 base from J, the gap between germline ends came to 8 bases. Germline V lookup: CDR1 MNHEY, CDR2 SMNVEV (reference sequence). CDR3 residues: CASSPFPQETQYF. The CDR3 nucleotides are TGTGCCAGCAGTCCATTCCCCCAAGAGACCCAGTACTTC.

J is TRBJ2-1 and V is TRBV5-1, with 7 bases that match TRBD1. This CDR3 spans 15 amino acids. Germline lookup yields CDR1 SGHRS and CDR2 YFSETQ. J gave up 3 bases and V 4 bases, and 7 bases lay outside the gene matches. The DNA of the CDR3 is TGCGCCAGCAGCACCTGGGACAGAAGCTACAATGAGCAGTTCTTC. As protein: CASSTWDRSYNEQFF. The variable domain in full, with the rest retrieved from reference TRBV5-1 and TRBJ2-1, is KAGVTQTPRYLIKTRGQQVTLSCSPISGHRSVSWYQQTPGQGLQFLFEYFSETQRNKGNFPGRFSGRQFSNSRSEMNVSTLELGDSALYLCASSTWDRSYNEQFFGPGTRLTVL.

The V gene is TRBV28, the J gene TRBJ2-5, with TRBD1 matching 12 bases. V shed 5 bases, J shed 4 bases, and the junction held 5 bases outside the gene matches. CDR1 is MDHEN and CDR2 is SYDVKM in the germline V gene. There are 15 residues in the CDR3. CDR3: CASSQPGQGAETQYF. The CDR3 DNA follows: TGTGCCAGCAGTCAGCCGGGACAGGGGGCAGAGACCCAGTACTTC.

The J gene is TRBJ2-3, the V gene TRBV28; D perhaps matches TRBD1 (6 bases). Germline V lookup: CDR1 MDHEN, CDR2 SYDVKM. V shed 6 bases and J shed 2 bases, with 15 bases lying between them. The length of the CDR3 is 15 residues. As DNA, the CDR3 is TGTGCCAGCAGCACAGACAGGAGTAACACAGATACGCAGTATTTT. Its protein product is CASSTDRSNTDTQYF.

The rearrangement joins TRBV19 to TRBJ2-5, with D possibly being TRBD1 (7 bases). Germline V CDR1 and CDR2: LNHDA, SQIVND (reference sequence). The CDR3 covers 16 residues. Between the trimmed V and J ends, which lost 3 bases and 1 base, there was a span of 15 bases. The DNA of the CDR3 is TGTGCCAGTAGTATCGGTCAGGGGGGTAGCCAAGAGACCCAGTACTTC. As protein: CASSIGQGGSQETQYF.

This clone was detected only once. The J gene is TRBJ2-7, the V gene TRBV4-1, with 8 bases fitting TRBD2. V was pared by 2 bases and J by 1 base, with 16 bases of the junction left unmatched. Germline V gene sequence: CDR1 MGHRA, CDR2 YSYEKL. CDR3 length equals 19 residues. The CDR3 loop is CASSQKGGTGGGPSYEQYF. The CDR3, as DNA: TGCGCCAGCAGCCAAAAAGGGGGTACCGGCGGGGGGCCTTCCTACGAGCAGTACTTC.